This T cell receptor beta chain was obtained from a study of shared clonotypes between healthy human individuals. Study results and limitations: It was the non-shared clonotypes that had lower generation probabilities than clonotypes shared by all four donors. Estimated richness values were generally larger in naive subsets than in memory subsets.

This CDR3 region has 15 residues. The germline CDR1 and CDR2 sequences are ENHRY and SYGVKD. V was shortened by 3 bases and J by 0 bases, with 10 bases between the two germline ends. On this clone itself: The antigen is undetermined.

Every subset's genomic DNA went evenly onto several immunoSEQ plates. Only in-frame clones appear in the TCRdb table, and some are missing; sequencing was by immunoSEQ multiplex PCR. The sample includes millions of clones, 95% of them seen just once. The source is a man aged 18 to 30 in good health. The specimen was naive CD4+ T cells sorted from blood. The subset was: CD45RA+ positively selected. The rearrangement uses TRBV10-3 and TRBJ2-3, with a tentative D call TRBD2 (5 bases). Written as DNA, the CDR3 is TGTGCCATCAGTGAAGACCGGACTAGCACAGATACGCAGTATTTT. Its translation is CAISEDRTSTDTQYF.